This section outlines one T cell receptor (beta chain) sequence together with its context. The data belong to a study of blood T cell repertoires in COVID-19. Germline V gives CDR1 SGHTA, CDR2 FQGNSA. There are 11 residues in the CDR3. The V and J ends lost 5 bases and 7 bases respectively, with 8 bases between them. Authors' methods: Quantification of nucleated cells was approximated via reference gene primer amplification. Profiled with immunoSEQ multiplex PCR; TCRdb holds only in-frame clones, not every one. That table gives V, J and clone size, and the DNA gave D and trimming. This table has about 380,000 clones, 85% appearing once.

The J gene is TRBJ1-1, the V gene TRBV7-2, with D tentatively TRBD1 (5 bases). Sequencing input: peripheral blood. The sequence was collected from a woman between 18 and 29 years old with acute or convalescent COVID-19. The CDR3 nucleotides read TGTGCCAGCAGCGTAACAGGTGAAGCTTTCTTT. It is translated as CASSVTGEAFF.